This T cell receptor (beta chain) was sequenced during a study of human T cells and chemical hapten exposure (dated by TCRdb to about 2021). About the study as a whole: For sensitization, 2% DPC in acetone was applied to a 2 cm by 2 cm area of upper inner arm skin. Blood samples were taken from patients before sensitization (week 0) and then at 2, 6 and about 24 weeks after DPC sensitization. Patch testing was done on the upper back using Finn chambers containing 0.01% DPC, and results were scored after 6 days according to International Contact Dermatitis Research Group standards. Twenty-nine alopecia patients provided blood for TCR sequencing at one to four time points (pre-sensitization, 2, 6 and 24 weeks). Peripheral blood TCR repertoire changes were tracked in vivo in alopecia patients during primary and secondary sensitization to the hapten diphenylcyclopropenone (DPC). The libraries were sequenced as a pool, and the TCR yield per sample differed mostly because of small variations in library volumes within the pool. Patients additionally received weekly therapeutic DPC doses to the scalp throughout the roughly 25-week study period. Most of the patients in the cohort were female, and the cohort covered alopecia areata with under or over 50% scalp involvement, alopecia totalis and alopecia universalis.

The CDR3 sequence holds 14 residues, the cysteine and phenylalanine included. Just the 42-base CDR3 DNA is kept, in frame starting at base 1. Germline trimming: 2 bases from V, 8 bases from J; junction bases outside gene matches: 4. For CDR1 and CDR2, the germline V gene lists KGHSH and LQKENI. There are many counts of this clonotype. What antigen it recognizes has not been identified. Per-nucleotide qualities are absent, and no much larger clonotype sits a single base away. Library method: RACE. Data came from a NextSeq 500. Library preparation attached unique molecular identifiers to individual cDNA molecules for quantitative, reproducible TCR counting. For every blood RNA sample, sequencing covered both the TCR alpha and TCR beta chains. On the study's bioinformatics: Samples had a median of 95,638 TCRs, with a range from 23,224 to 690,600. The Decombinator software suite was used to annotate V, J and CDR3 in the TCR reads. For PS versus PT1 abundance plots, all samples were subsampled to the same number of TCRs (28,000). Expanded TCRs were defined as absent before sensitization and observed at least eight times at the 2-week time point. TCRdb trimmed the raw reads at Q25, called clones with MiXCR and kept productive beta chains. For every CDR3 protein sequence, its rows merge into one entry that carries the most common genes and DNA. It is TCRdb's table, rather than the study itself, that gives the V and J calls and clone size. The sample table records roughly 50,000 distinct CDR3 sequences; approximately 9.9% of these occur just once. Around 10% of the sample comes from the top ten.

The study at large found these results: Compared with pre-sensitization or healthy control sets, expanded TCRs formed significantly more large CDR3 similarity clusters, which is consistent with antigen-driven responses. Alopecia, a presumed autoimmune disease, was present in all patients, so the immune response of the patients might differ from that of healthy individuals. Repeated subsampling changed both the strength of the expansion versus patch-test correlation and the threshold at which that correlation became significant. Patch test score correlated positively with the number of PT1 expanded TCRs, reaching significance at thresholds 8, 16 and 32 but not at 4. No change with DPC sensitization was found in the number of TCRs above 1 in 1000 frequency, and no evidence of global repertoire structure alterations was found.

The label giving this sample's time point can be read as: pre-sensitization, week 0. The treatment or condition label, as the study defines it: therapeutic diphenylcyclopropenone sensitization with weekly scalp DPC. At every patch-test visit, the blood draw took place before the patch test was put on. To be eligible, patients had to be aged 18 to 70, diagnosed with alopecia and judged suitable for DPC therapy, while pregnant patients were excluded. Unfractionated whole blood was collected in Tempus Blood RNA tubes, and total RNA was extracted from that blood. The TCR comes from a man aged 40-55 years with alopecia areata. Some clones in this sample may be carry-over from other donors' samples. The starting material was whole blood, obtained in connection with sensitization to the hapten diphenylcyclopropenone (DPC). Rearrangement joined TRBV18 to TRBJ1-4, with TRBD1 matching 8 junction bases. The DNA reads TGTGCCAGCTCACCAGGACAGGGCGGCGAAAAACTGTTTTTT. Its product reads: CASSPGQGGEKLFF. With the rest looked up from the reference TRBV18 and TRBJ1-4 genes rather than sequenced, the full variable domain is NAGVMQNPRHLVRRRGQEARLRCSPMKGHSHVYWYRQLPEEGLKFMVYLQKENIIDESGMPKERFSAEFPKEGPSILRIQQVVRGDSAAYFCASSPGQGGEKLFFGSGTQLSVL.